Below are 32 T cell receptor beta chains sequenced from a single sample in a study of spatial heterogeneity in lung cancer. Regarding the study as a whole: Tumors with more nonsynonymous mutations had more expanded intratumoral alpha and beta TCRs.

TCRdb called the 5' RACE reads again in MiXCR, with one record for every CDR3 protein. The sample has roughly 18,000 distinct CDR3 sequences, approximately 9.7% seen once. Noted time point: sample taken at primary tumor resection. No antigen has been identified for these receptors. The sample was lung tumor tissue, taken at surgery. Every receptor here comes from a female donor with early-stage non-small cell lung cancer.

This clonotype was counted only a few times. This beta chain appears as a stray read in a library generated for alpha chains; its size is not informative. This sequence joins TRBV20-1 and TRBJ2-6; 12 positions match TRBD2. CDR3 length equals 17 residues. Germline V gene sequence: CDR1 DFQATT, CDR2 SNEGSKA (reference sequence). Unmatched junction bases numbered 7, after V lost 5 bases and J lost 2 bases. CDR3 nucleotides: TGCAGTGCTCGGCCTAGCGGGGGGGCCGCTGGGGCCAACGTCCTGACTTTC. Its protein product is CSARPSGGAAGANVLTF.

This clonotype was counted a few times. This beta chain is off target for a library built for alpha chains, so its abundance means little. V gene TRBV6-1 combines with J gene TRBJ1-5; D might be TRBD1 (5 bases). Germline CDR1 is MNHNS and CDR2 is SASEGT. The CDR3 is 12 residues long. The ends were cut back, 11 bases at V and 7 bases at J, with 15 bases in the middle. The CDR3 DNA reads as TGTGCCGCACGGCAGGGAAGACAGCCCCAGCATTTT. It translates to CAARQGRQPQHF.

This clonotype has only a few counts. In a library made to pick up alpha chains, this beta chain is a stray read with a size that means little. Written as DNA, the CDR3 is TGCGCCAGCAGCTTGGCGGGGGCTCCCCAAGAGACCCAGTACTTC. Protein product: CASSLAGAPQETQYF. This chain joins TRBV5-1 and TRBJ2-5; the D gene could be TRBD1 or TRBD2 (6 bases each). Germline CDR1 SGHRS, CDR2 YFSETQ. This CDR3 has 15 residues. V lost 0 bases and J lost 1, with 10 bases in between.

As concerns this clonotype: This beta chain is an off-target read within a library intended for alpha chains, so its frequency means little. The chain recombines TRBV2 with TRBJ2-3; no definite D call. Germline V gene sequence: CDR1 SNHLY, CDR2 FYNNEI. This CDR3 spans 14 amino acids. The V gene lost 2 bases and the J gene lost 2 bases, with 8 bases spanning the gap. In DNA, the CDR3 is TGTGCCAGCAGTGAAATGCTCGACACAGATACGCAGTATTTT. This sequence encodes CASSEMLDTDTQYF.

There are a few counts of this clonotype. Because the library targeted alpha chains, this beta chain is an off-target read whose size means little. The chain carries TRBV11-2 and TRBJ2-7; D gene uncertain. The CDR3 covers 15 residues. V lost 4 bases and J 2 bases, leaving 15 bases between the germline ends. The germline V gene has CDR1 SGHAT and CDR2 FQNNGV. The CDR3 DNA reads TGTGCCAGCAGCTCAGGCCGGGCCTCCGCCTACGAGCAGTACTTC. As protein: CASSSGRASAYEQYF. Full variable domain (outside the CDR3, taken from reference TRBV11-2 and TRBJ2-7): EAGVAQSPRYKIIEKRQSVAFWCNPISGHATLYWYQQILGQGPKLLIQFQNNGVVDDSQLPKDRFSAERLKGVDSTLKIQPAKLEDSAVYLCASSSGRASAYEQYFGPGTRLTVT.

As for this clonotype: The library was built for alpha chains, so this beta chain is an off-target read and its size means little. The genes are TRBV5-1 and TRBJ1-1, with D perhaps matching TRBD1 (5 bases). CDR3 length: 14 residues. Trimming left V 2 bases short and J 3 bases short, with 11 bases between. Germline V gene sequence: CDR1 SGHRS, CDR2 YFSETQ. CDR3 sequence (DNA): TGCGCCAGCAGCTTACGGACATATGACACTGAAGCTTTCTTT. It codes for CASSLRTYDTEAFF.

Details on this clonotype: This beta chain is a stray read from a library made for alpha chains; its abundance is not meaningful. J is TRBJ2-5 and V is TRBV2; 10 nucleotides match TRBD2. This CDR3 has 15 residues. The junction had 9 bases not matched to a gene; V was cut back by 7 bases and J by 4 bases. Germline CDR1 and CDR2: SNHLY and FYNNEI. CDR3 region: CASNGAGGLGETQYF. The CDR3 DNA reads TGTGCCAGCAATGGAGCGGGGGGGCTTGGAGAGACCCAGTACTTC.

This clonotype was detected only a few times. Since it is a stray read in a library aimed at alpha chains, this beta chain has a size that is not meaningful. This sequence joins TRBV20-1 and TRBJ1-5; no clear D. Germline CDR1 reads DFQATT; CDR2 reads SNEGSKA (reference sequence). Trimming left V 1 base short and J 0 bases short, with 13 bases between. The CDR3 runs to 16 residues. This CDR3 reads CSARGNTGYSNQPQHF. Here the CDR3 DNA reads TGCAGTGCTAGAGGCAATACCGGCTATAGCAATCAGCCCCAGCATTTT.

This clonotype was picked up many times. A library prepared for alpha chains yielded this beta chain as an off-target read; its size is of little meaning. The rearrangement links TRBV5-1 to TRBJ2-5; weak D call: TRBD2 (6 bases). The CDR3 length is 13 residues. Germline-derived CDR1 and CDR2 are SGHRS and YFSETQ. Trimming pared 0 bases from V and 9 bases from J, leaving 12 bases between. The CDR3 loop reads CASSLAGRSAQYF. In DNA, the CDR3 is TGCGCCAGCAGCTTGGCCGGGAGATCGGCCCAGTACTTC.

There are many counts of this clonotype. This beta chain is off target for a library built for alpha chains, so its abundance means little. The chain joins TRBV7-2 to TRBJ1-5; TRBD1 matches 10 bases. The CDR3 loop spans 15 amino acids. CDR1 is SGHTA, CDR2 FQGNSA, per germline. V lost 1 base and J lost 7; bases outside the gene matches: 4. The CDR3 here is CASSLVTGGGQPQHF. The DNA of the CDR3 is TGTGCCAGCAGCTTAGTGACAGGGGGCGGCCAGCCCCAGCATTTT.

This clonotype was detected a few times. A library prepared for alpha chains yielded this beta chain as an off-target read; its size is of little meaning. The rearrangement links TRBV5-1 to TRBJ2-2, with D maybe TRBD2 (6 bases). V shed 1 base and J shed 4 bases, with 11 bases lying between them. CDR1 SGHRS and CDR2 YFSETQ come from the germline V gene. CDR3 length: 15 amino acids. Here the CDR3 DNA reads TGCGCCAGCAGCTTGCTCGGGGGACCCACCGGGGAGCTGTTTTTT. Amino acids: CASSLLGGPTGELFF.

This clonotype was detected ten times or more. This beta chain is a stray read from a library made for alpha chains; its abundance is not meaningful. This rearrangement joins TRBV28 to TRBJ2-5; 8 bases are shared with TRBD1. Germline CDR1 and CDR2: MDHEN and SYDVKM. With 4 bases clipped from V and 5 bases from J, the junction kept 12 bases outside the gene matches. The CDR3 totals 16 residues. The CDR3 loop is CASSSNRGSNDETQYF. The CDR3 bases are TGTGCCAGCAGTTCCAACAGGGGGTCAAATGATGAGACCCAGTACTTC.

This clonotype appeared many times. With the library built for alpha chains, this beta chain is off target and its frequency is not meaningful. V is TRBV5-1 and J is TRBJ2-2; perhaps TRBD1 as D (6 bases). Trimming pared 4 bases from V and 4 bases from J, leaving 17 bases between. This CDR3 is built from 16 residues. Germline lookup yields CDR1 SGHRS and CDR2 YFSETQ. The CDR3 nucleotides are TGCGCCAGCAGCGGTTCCAGGGGATGGAGCACCGGGGAGCTGTTTTTT. This sequence encodes CASSGSRGWSTGELFF.

This clonotype was counted at least ten times. The size of this beta chain means little, since it is a stray read in a library made for alpha chains. The rearrangement links TRBV18 to TRBJ1-4, with unresolved D. Trimming cost V 1 base and J 5 bases, with 5 bases left between them. The germline V gene encodes CDR1 KGHSH and CDR2 LQKENI. The CDR3 is made up of 13 amino acids. This CDR3 is CASSPQENEKLFF. The CDR3 DNA sequence: TGTGCCAGCTCACCACAAGAGAATGAAAAACTGTTTTTT.

This clonotype occurred many times. The size of this beta chain means little, since it is a stray read in a library made for alpha chains. The V gene is TRBV10-3, the J gene TRBJ2-3; D ambiguous. V gave up 4 bases and J gave up 6 bases, with 11 bases separating them. Germline loops: CDR1 ENHRY, CDR2 SYGVKD. The CDR3 has 13 amino acids. Written as DNA, the CDR3 is TGTGCCATCAGTGGAAAATTCTCGGATACGCAGTATTTT. This sequence encodes CAISGKFSDTQYF.

Notes on this clonotype: This beta chain represents an off-target read in a library built for alpha chains; its size is of limited meaning. The chain employs TRBV7-9 and TRBJ2-7, with D possibly being TRBD1 (5 bases). The CDR3 runs 13 residues. Trimming cost V 5 bases and J 7 bases, with 15 bases left between them. Germline loops: CDR1 SEHNR, CDR2 FQNEAQ (reference sequence). For the CDR3, the DNA is TGTGCCAGCAGCCCCCAGGGCCAGAGGGAGCAGTACTTC. Protein sequence: CASSPQGQREQYF.

A few counts support this clonotype. This beta chain slipped into a library made for alpha chains as a stray read, so its size is not meaningful. This chain uses TRBV12-3 or TRBV12-4 with TRBJ1-3, with D maybe TRBD1 (6 bases). The CDR3 runs to 16 residues. V was shortened by 2 bases and J by 2 bases, with 13 bases between the two germline ends. The chain's CDR3 is CASSLRWAGAGNTIYF. CDR3 sequence (DNA): TGTGCCAGCAGTTTACGGTGGGCAGGGGCTGGAAACACCATATATTTT.

This clonotype was found many times. Because the library targeted alpha chains, this beta chain is an off-target read whose size means little. Here the CDR3 reads CASSRLGGGEKLFF. The CDR3 coding sequence is TGTGCCAGCAGCCGCCTAGGTGGGGGTGAAAAACTGTTTTTT. The chain combines TRBV7-2 with TRBJ1-4; D is possibly TRBD1 (5 bases). CDR3 length: 14 residues. Germline-derived CDR1 and CDR2 are SGHTA and FQGNSA. V was shortened by 5 bases and J by 7 bases, with 14 bases between the two germline ends.

This clonotype was counted many times. A library made for alpha chains picked up this beta chain off target, so its size means little. The rearrangement links TRBV5-1 to TRBJ2-2; D might be TRBD1 (6 bases). Germline CDR1 SGHRS, CDR2 YFSETQ. This CDR3 has 15 amino acids. Trimming shortened V by 5 bases and J by 5 bases, and 16 bases separated the two germline ends. The DNA of the CDR3 is TGCGCCAGCAGTTTAGGACAGAGAAAAACCGGGGAGCTGTTTTTT. Protein: CASSLGQRKTGELFF.

This clonotype was counted ten times or more. The library was built for alpha chains, so this beta chain is an off-target read and its size means little. The V gene is TRBV7-9, the J gene TRBJ2-7; 9 bases are shared with TRBD1. Looked up from germline, CDR1 is SEHNR and CDR2 is FQNEAQ (reference sequence). This CDR3 has 14 residues. Losses at the gene ends were 5 bases for V and 2 bases for J; bases not matched to a gene: 4. In nucleotides, the CDR3 is TGTGCCAGCAGCCGCGGGACAGGGCCCTACGAGCAGTACTTC. This gives the protein CASSRGTGPYEQYF.

This clonotype was detected many times. The library was built for alpha chains, so this beta chain is an off-target read and its size means little. The chain carries TRBV28 and TRBJ2-3, with no clear D. Trimming pared 2 bases from V and 3 bases from J, leaving 9 bases between. The CDR3 runs 14 residues. Germline assignment: CDR1 MDHEN and CDR2 SYDVKM. The CDR3 sequence is CASSLEVGTDTQYF. The CDR3 nucleotides are TGTGCCAGCAGTTTAGAGGTTGGGACAGATACGCAGTATTTT.

Ten or more counts support this clonotype. This beta chain represents an off-target read in a library built for alpha chains; its size is of limited meaning. The chain employs TRBV4-2 and TRBJ2-2; D is unclear. CDR1 and CDR2 from the germline V gene are LGHNA and YNFKEQ. The CDR3 length is 13 residues. Between the trimmed V and J ends, which lost 6 bases and 6 bases, there was a span of 11 bases. The CDR3 is CASSSTGAGELFF. DNA for the CDR3: TGTGCCAGCAGTTCGACTGGCGCCGGGGAGCTGTTTTTT.

With respect to this clonotype: This beta chain lies outside the target of a library built for alpha chains; its clone size means little. The DNA for the CDR3 is TGTGCCAGCAGCTCGTGGGGAGGGGCCTACGAGCAGTACTTC. This codes for CASSSWGGAYEQYF. V and J are TRBV3-1 and TRBJ2-7; 7 bases agree with TRBD2. The CDR3 covers 14 residues. The J segment lost 2 bases and the V segment lost 5 bases, leaving 6 bases of the junction unmatched. Germline V CDR1 and CDR2: LGHDT, YNNKEL (reference sequence).

This clonotype showed up many times. With the library built for alpha chains, this beta chain is off target and its frequency is not meaningful. The gene calls are TRBV5-1 and TRBJ2-5; the D gene is possibly TRBD2 (7 bases). Germline V gives CDR1 SGHRS, CDR2 YFSETQ. V lost 5 bases, J lost 3 bases, and 20 bases lay in between. The CDR3 runs 16 residues. The CDR3 DNA sequence: TGCGCCAGCAGGGGTTTTTGGGCGGGGGCTGAAGAGACCCAGTACTTC. It codes for CASRGFWAGAEETQYF.

This clonotype was counted a few times. The library was designed around alpha chains, so this beta chain is a stray read whose abundance carries little weight. The chain couples TRBV12-3 or TRBV12-4 to TRBJ2-3, with 9 bases aligning to TRBD1. This CDR3 region has 16 residues. The ends lost 6 bases at V and 2 bases at J; junction bases unmatched: 9. For the CDR3, the DNA is TGTGCCAGCAGCCGTGTAGGGACAGGGCCCACAGATACGCAGTATTTT. This gives the protein CASSRVGTGPTDTQYF.

This clonotype came up a few times. The library was designed around alpha chains, so this beta chain is a stray read whose abundance carries little weight. The chain couples TRBV6-5 to TRBJ2-7; D is unclear. The germline V gene has CDR1 MNHEY and CDR2 SVGAGI. The CDR3 is 11 amino acids. V lost 8 bases and J 5 bases, leaving 10 bases between the germline ends. The CDR3 coding sequence is TGTGCCAGCGCCAAGGAACACGAGCAGTACTTC. It encodes CASAKEHEQYF.

This clonotype was seen at least ten times. This beta chain is a stray read from a library made for alpha chains; its abundance is not meaningful. The rearrangement joins TRBV2 to TRBJ2-7; no clear D. The CDR3 consists of 14 residues. Germline V gene data show CDR1 as SNHLY and CDR2 as FYNNEI. The V end lost 5 bases, the J end lost 4 bases, and 15 bases lay between the germline ends. CDR3 sequence reads: CASSWHPGQYEQYF. The CDR3 DNA reads as TGTGCCAGCAGTTGGCACCCGGGTCAATACGAGCAGTACTTC.

This clonotype was seen only a few times. This beta chain is a stray read from a library made for alpha chains; its abundance is not meaningful. The chain carries TRBV6-6 and TRBJ2-7, with unresolved D. CDR1 MNHNY and CDR2 SVGAGI come from the germline V gene (reference sequence). The CDR3 is 13 residues long. Trimming cost V 5 bases and J 2 bases, with 10 bases left between them. The CDR3 DNA reads TGTGCCAGCAGTAACCTCCCCCCCTACGAGCAGTACTTC. Encoded protein: CASSNLPPYEQYF.

This clonotype was counted at least ten times. This beta chain is an unintended read in a library built for alpha chains; its size means little. The chain carries TRBV28 and TRBJ2-3; D could derive from TRBD1 or TRBD2 (6 bases each). Germline CDR1 and CDR2: MDHEN and SYDVKM. Trimming removed 4 bases from V and 5 bases from J, with 13 bases in between. The CDR3 contains 14 residues. The CDR3, as DNA: TGTGCCAGCAGTTATAGGGGGGCCGGAGATACGCAGTATTTT. Amino acid sequence: CASSYRGAGDTQYF.

In its sample, this clonotype is medium-sized. This beta chain is a stray read from a library made for alpha chains; its abundance is not meaningful. The gene calls are TRBV14 and TRBJ1-1; D is unresolved. The CDR3 covers 16 residues. The V gene's germline CDR1 is SGHDN and CDR2 FVKESK. The V gene lost 0 bases and the J gene lost 1 base, with 12 bases spanning the gap. CDR3 amino acids: CASSQELAITNTEAFF. The DNA for the CDR3 is TGTGCCAGCAGCCAAGAGTTGGCTATTACGAACACTGAAGCTTTCTTT.

This clonotype has a count of ten or more. Because this beta chain is a stray read in a library intended to capture alpha chains, its abundance should not be given much weight. The chain recombines TRBV20-1 with TRBJ2-7, with 8 bases matching TRBD1. The germline CDR1 and CDR2 sequences are DFQATT and SNEGSKA (reference sequence). The CDR3 extends over 12 amino acids. With V trimmed by 4 bases and J by 7 bases, 6 bases remained unmatched. Here the CDR3 reads CSATGQAGEQYF. CDR3 DNA: TGCAGTGCTACGGGACAGGCGGGGGAGCAGTACTTC.

Worth noting for this clonotype: Found in a library prepared for alpha chains, this beta chain is an off-target read, and its abundance has little meaning. This sequence joins TRBV6-6 and TRBJ1-4; 9 positions match TRBD1. Trimming removed 5 bases from V and 8 bases from J; junction bases left unmatched: 3. CDR3 length: 13 amino acids. Germline V gene data show CDR1 as MNHNY and CDR2 as SVGAGI (reference sequence). The CDR3 sequence: CASSRGTGEKLFF. CDR3 in DNA: TGTGCCAGCAGTCGCGGGACAGGGGAAAAACTGTTTTTT.